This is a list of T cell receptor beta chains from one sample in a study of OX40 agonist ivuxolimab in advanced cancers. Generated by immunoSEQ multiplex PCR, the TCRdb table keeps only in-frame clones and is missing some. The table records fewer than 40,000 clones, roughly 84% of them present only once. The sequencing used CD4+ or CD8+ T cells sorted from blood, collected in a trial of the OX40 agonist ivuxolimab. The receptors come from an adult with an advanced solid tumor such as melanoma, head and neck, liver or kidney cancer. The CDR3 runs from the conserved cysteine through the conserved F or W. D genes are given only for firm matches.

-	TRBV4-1	CASSPRGIADPQGNEQFF
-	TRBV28	CASSLWAGRADTQYF
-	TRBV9	CASSAEEGLNTEAFF
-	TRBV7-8	CASRREGGGLNEQYF
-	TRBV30	CAWSVVGNEQFF
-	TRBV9	CASSVVLGEGYTF
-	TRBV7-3	CASSLGASNTGELFF
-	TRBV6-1	CASSYGSGGSQYF
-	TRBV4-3	CASSQGLHTGELFF
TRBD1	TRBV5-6	CASSARGQGNYGYTF
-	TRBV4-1	CASSQSGLRNTGELFF
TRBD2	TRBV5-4	CASSFGRASYEQYF
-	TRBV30	CAWSVHLEGQYF
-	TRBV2	CASTSRGARVEQFF
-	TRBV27	CASSPATSGQETQYF
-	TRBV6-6	CASGQYSNQPQHF